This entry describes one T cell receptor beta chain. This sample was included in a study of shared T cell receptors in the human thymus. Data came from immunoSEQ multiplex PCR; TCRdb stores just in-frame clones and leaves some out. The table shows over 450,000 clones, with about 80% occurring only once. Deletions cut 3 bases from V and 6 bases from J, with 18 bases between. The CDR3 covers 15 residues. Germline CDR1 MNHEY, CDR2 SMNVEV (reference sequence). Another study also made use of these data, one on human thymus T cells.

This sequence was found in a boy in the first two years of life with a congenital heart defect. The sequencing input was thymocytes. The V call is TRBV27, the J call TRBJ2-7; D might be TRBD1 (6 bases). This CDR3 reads CASSFIAGVRGEQYF. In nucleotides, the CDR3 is TGTGCCAGCAGTTTTATTGCAGGGGTCCGCGGCGAGCAGTACTTC.